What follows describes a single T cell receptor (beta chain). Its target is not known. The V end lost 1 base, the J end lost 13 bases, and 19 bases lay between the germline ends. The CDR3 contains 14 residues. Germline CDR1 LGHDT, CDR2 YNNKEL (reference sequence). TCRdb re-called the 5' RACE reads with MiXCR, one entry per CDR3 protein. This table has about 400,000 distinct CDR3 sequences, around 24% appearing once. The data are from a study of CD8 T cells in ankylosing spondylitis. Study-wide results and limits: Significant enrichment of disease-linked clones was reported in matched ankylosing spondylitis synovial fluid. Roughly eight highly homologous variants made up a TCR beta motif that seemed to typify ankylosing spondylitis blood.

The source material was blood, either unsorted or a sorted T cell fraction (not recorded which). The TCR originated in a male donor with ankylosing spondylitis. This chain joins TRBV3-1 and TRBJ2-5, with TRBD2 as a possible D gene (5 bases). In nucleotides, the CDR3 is TGTGCCAGCAGCCAAGCGAGCACTTCCGGGCGGGTGTACTTC. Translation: CASSQASTSGRVYF.